These 6 T cell receptor beta chains share one sample of origin, sequenced in a study of Ad26.COV2.S vaccination and SARS-CoV-2 variants. Here immunoSEQ multiplex PCR was the method, and the copy in TCRdb shows in-frame clones only, minus some. The data show 240,000 or so clones, 88% seen once. Sample treatment: around 19 received Ad26.COV2.S at low or high dose, single or two shots; 5 received placebo; per-sample allocation not given. On day 63 after the first injection, vaccine and placebo recipients gave samples. Specimen: peripheral blood, collected in a trial of Ad26.COV2.S vaccine versus placebo. The source of these receptors is a person aged 18-60 years who received the Ad26.COV2.S COVID-19 vaccine or a placebo.

The rearrangement joins TRBV19 to TRBJ1-1; D is perhaps TRBD1 (6 bases). The CDR3 is 14 residues long. Germline V CDR1 and CDR2: LNHDA, SQIVND (reference sequence). Trimming shortened V by 5 bases and J by 5 bases, and 15 bases separated the two germline ends. The CDR3 loop is CASSLQGRYTEAFF. CDR3 DNA: TGTGCCAGTAGTCTTCAGGGGCGTTATACTGAAGCTTTCTTT.

The rearrangement uses TRBV28 and TRBJ1-4; weak D call: TRBD1 (6 bases). The germline V and J ends were trimmed by 5 bases and 0 bases, with 19 bases remaining between them. The CDR3 has 18 amino acids. From germline, CDR1 is MDHEN and CDR2 SYDVKM. The CDR3 loop is CASSTGQRGVTTNEKLFF. The CDR3 DNA sequence: TGTGCCAGCAGTACAGGACAGCGGGGGGTCACAACTAATGAAAAACTGTTTTTT.

The rearrangement joins TRBV7-9 to TRBJ1-2; D is perhaps TRBD1 (6 bases). Trimming shortened V by 1 base and J by 6 bases, and 15 bases separated the two germline ends. Per germline, CDR1 SEHNR and CDR2 FQNEAQ (reference sequence). The CDR3 spans 15 residues. The CDR3 reads CASSLEAQGTHGYTF. CDR3 DNA sequence: TGTGCCAGCAGCTTAGAGGCTCAGGGGACCCATGGCTACACCTTC.

The V gene is TRBV24-1, the J gene TRBJ2-3, with D unresolved. This CDR3 has 15 amino acids. Deletions cut 3 bases from V and 6 bases from J, with 15 bases between. Germline V gives CDR1 KGHDR, CDR2 SFDVKD. The CDR3 here is CATSDPRRAIDTQYF. The CDR3 DNA is TGTGCCACCAGTGATCCCCGAAGGGCTATCGATACGCAGTATTTT.

The genes are TRBV24-1 and TRBJ2-2; no definite D call. CDR3 length: 16 amino acids. Trimming left V 3 bases short and J 8 bases short, with 18 bases between. Germline loops: CDR1 KGHDR, CDR2 SFDVKD. For the CDR3, the DNA is TGTGCCACCAGTGATGCCAGTGTCATCTCTATGGGGGAGCTGTTTTTT. Translated, it gives CATSDASVISMGELFF.

The chain is built from TRBV4-1 and TRBJ1-2, with D unresolved. Germline lookup yields CDR1 MGHRA and CDR2 YSYEKL. The CDR3 is made up of 14 amino acids. V lost 0 bases to trimming and J lost 2 bases, with 7 bases between them. CDR3 sequence (DNA): TGCGCCAGCAGCCAAGATTGGGTGAACTATGGCTACACCTTC. Translated, it gives CASSQDWVNYGYTF.